The T cell receptor beta chain described here comes from a study of shared clonotypes between healthy human individuals. Study-wide points: Clonotype sharing among donors likely depends on sequencing depth. Few donors limited the genetic and exposure-history diversity represented. Clonotypes shared by all four sorted-subset donors had higher generation probabilities than non-shared clonotypes.

CD45RO negativity and positive selection for CCR7 defined naive CD8 cells, a population that excluded terminally differentiated effector memory CD45RA+ cells. Replicate PCRs for sorted subsets used approximately 190 ng DNA; this equaled tens of thousands of T cell genomes. Sequencing was performed with immunoSEQ multiplex PCR; in TCRdb, only in-frame clones are kept and a portion is missing. The sample consists of about 2,100,000 clones, 85% to 95% of them appearing once. Germline V gene lookup returns CDR1 LNHDA and CDR2 SQIVND (reference sequence). V shed 8 bases and J 2 bases; nucleotides not matched to a gene: 17. The CDR3 sequence is 18 residues long. With regard to this clone: Its antigen remains unknown.

The V gene is TRBV19, the J gene TRBJ2-2; the match to TRBD2 covers 7 bases. The clonotype was recovered from a man in his late teens or twenties in good health. Some clones in this sample may be carry-over from other donors' samples. The sequencing sample was made of naive CD8+ T cells from PBMCs. The CDR3 spells CASSSGGNWDLNTGELFF. CDR3 coding DNA: TGTGCCAGTTCTAGCGGAGGAAACTGGGATTTAAACACCGGGGAGCTGTTTTTT.